A single sample is the source of the 9 T cell receptor beta chains below, sequenced in a study of response to subunit inactivated influenza vaccine. TCRdb re-analysed the RT-PCR reads in MiXCR, keeping a single row per CDR3 protein. The sample yields approximately 700,000 distinct CDR3 sequences, approximately 14% seen once. Sequencing used PBMCs from blood, obtained less than 15 days before vaccination. The receptors come from a man aged 50-60 years who received an inactivated influenza vaccine.

This clonotype has only a few counts. The CDR3, as DNA: TGTGCCAGCAGCTCCTTCGGCGGGGGCTACGAGCAGTACTTC. Protein sequence: CASSSFGGGYEQYF. J is TRBJ2-7 and V is TRBV14; 7 positions match TRBD2. The CDR3 extends over 14 amino acids. Germline CDR1 is SGHDN and CDR2 is FVKESK. The V and J ends lost 5 bases and 3 bases, in that order; junction bases with no gene match: 7. Together with reference TRBV14 and TRBJ2-7, the CDR3 gives the full variable domain: EAGVTQFPSHSVIEKGQTVTLRCDPISGHDNLYWYRRVMGKEIKFLLHFVKESKQDESGMPNNRFLAERTGGTYSTLKVQPAELEDSGVYFCASSSFGGGYEQYFGPGTRLTVT.

This clonotype was observed a few times. The chain couples TRBV5-5 to TRBJ1-1; TRBD1 matches at 9 bases. The CDR3 contains 17 residues. V trimming: 4 bases; J trimming: 1 base; junction bases outside the gene matches: 11. Germline CDR1 is SGHKS and CDR2 is YYEKEE (reference sequence). CDR3 in amino acids: CASSGGQGRAGNTEAFF. DNA for the CDR3: TGTGCCAGCAGCGGTGGACAGGGGAGAGCGGGGAACACTGAAGCTTTCTTT.

This clonotype has a handful of counts. The CDR3 region is CASSPRGLNEQFF. The CDR3 DNA reads TGTGCCAGCAGCCCCAGGGGGCTCAATGAGCAGTTCTTC. The chain employs TRBV7-9 and TRBJ2-1, with 8 bases identical to TRBD1. Germline V gene data show CDR1 as SEHNR and CDR2 as FQNEAQ (reference sequence). This CDR3 has 13 amino acids. The ends lost 5 bases at V and 6 bases at J; junction bases unmatched: 3.

Ten or more counts support this clonotype. V gene TRBV5-1 combines with J gene TRBJ2-2; D uncertain. Germline loops: CDR1 SGHRS, CDR2 YFSETQ. V lost 0 bases and J 6 bases, leaving 12 bases between the germline ends. This CDR3 is 15 amino acids long. CDR3 sequence reads: CASSLESPPAGELFF. CDR3 DNA sequence: TGCGCCAGCAGCTTGGAGAGCCCCCCGGCCGGGGAGCTGTTTTTT.

This sequence joins TRBV10-3 and TRBJ2-1; TRBD2 is a possible D gene (6 bases). Germline-derived CDR1 and CDR2 are ENHRY and SYGVKD. There are 13 residues in the CDR3. Trimming stripped 8 bases from V and 8 bases from J, with 16 bases between. The CDR3 bases are TGTGCCATCGCCCGGGAGCAGATTCATGAGCAGTTCTTC. Protein sequence: CAIAREQIHEQFF.

This clonotype was recorded a few times. The rearrangement links TRBV2 to TRBJ2-1; 11 nucleotides align to TRBD2. V was clipped by 6 bases and J by 3 bases; unmatched bases: 10. Germline V gene sequence: CDR1 SNHLY, CDR2 FYNNEI. CDR3 length equals 17 residues. CDR3 sequence: CASSVLAGGIIYNEQFF. CDR3 bases: TGTGCCAGCAGCGTCCTAGCGGGGGGCATTATCTACAATGAGCAGTTCTTC.

The J gene is TRBJ2-5, the V gene TRBV7-8; 11 positions match TRBD2. V was clipped by 1 base and J by 4 bases; unmatched bases: 5. The germline gives CDR1 SGHVS, CDR2 FQNEAQ. This CDR3 contains 16 residues. The CDR3 loop reads CASSLVASGGLETQYF. CDR3 coding DNA: TGTGCCAGCAGCTTAGTGGCTAGCGGGGGGCTAGAGACCCAGTACTTC. Complete variable domain (other parts from reference TRBV7-8 and TRBJ2-5): GAGVSQSPRYKVAKRGQDVALRCDPISGHVSLFWYQQALGQGPEFLTYFQNEAQLDKSGLPSDRFFAERPEGSVSTLKIQRTQQEDSAVYLCASSLVASGGLETQYFGPGTRLLVL.

This chain connects TRBV5-1 to TRBJ2-1; TRBD1 aligns across 7 bases. CDR3 length: 15 amino acids. Germline V CDR1 and CDR2: SGHRS, YFSETQ. V lost 6 bases and J lost 7; bases outside the gene matches: 13. CDR3 in amino acids: CASIGPGQSWNEQFF. The CDR3 coding sequence is TGCGCCAGCATCGGACCGGGACAGAGTTGGAATGAGCAGTTCTTC.

The rearrangement uses TRBV24-1 and TRBJ2-5; D call uncertain. Deletions cut 8 bases from V and 4 bases from J, with 19 bases between. Looked up from germline, CDR1 is KGHDR and CDR2 is SFDVKD. This CDR3 spans 15 amino acids. The CDR3 here is CATIIPAPARETQYF. CDR3 sequence (DNA): TGTGCCACCATTATCCCGGCCCCCGCACGAGAGACCCAGTACTTC.